This is a list of T cell receptor beta chains from one sample in a study of cytomegalovirus exposure and HLA in healthy donors. The table came from immunoSEQ multiplex PCR; TCRdb's copy has only in-frame clones and leaves some out. This sample lists tens of thousands of clones; its ten largest clones have roughly 7.1%. Sample: PBMCs. These TCRs come from a woman between 40 and 55 years old in good health and CMV-seronegative. The CDR3 runs from the conserved cysteine through the conserved F or W. Fields, in order: CDR3 protein, V gene, J gene, D gene. A D gene is named only where the DNA matches it firmly.

CDR3: CASRGGQGAVEAFF; V: TRBV2; J: TRBJ1-1; D: TRBD1
CDR3: CASSPRDLALSTDTQYF; V: TRBV18; J: TRBJ2-3; D: .
CDR3: CASSRTGGGNQPQHF; V: TRBV28; J: TRBJ1-5; D: TRBD1
CDR3: CASSSSDQPQHF; V: TRBV7-9; J: TRBJ1-5; D: .
CDR3: CASKPSGGAVDTQYF; V: TRBV28; J: TRBJ2-3; D: TRBD2
CDR3: CSVLDRYKSTDTQYF; V: TRBV29-1; J: TRBJ2-3; D: .
CDR3: CASSLDWAGYTF; V: TRBV7-2; J: TRBJ1-2; D: .
CDR3: CASSPRQGAYSGNQPQHF; V: TRBV5-8; J: TRBJ1-5; D: TRBD1
CDR3: CASSELWTGNTEAFF; V: TRBV6-1; J: TRBJ1-1; D: TRBD1
CDR3: CASSASAGSNTEAFF; V: TRBV4-2; J: TRBJ1-1; D: .
CDR3: CASSSGQGSSGANVLTF; V: TRBV28; J: TRBJ2-6; D: TRBD1
CDR3: CATLSPRQGAYTEAFF; V: TRBV10-1; J: TRBJ1-1; D: TRBD1
CDR3: CSARVSPGYTF; V: TRBV20-1; J: TRBJ1-2; D: .
CDR3: CASTRRQGAAGANVLTF; V: TRBV28; J: TRBJ2-6; D: TRBD1
CDR3: CATSRDRWGVEGYTF; V: TRBV15; J: TRBJ1-2; D: .
CDR3: CASGLRGAIEQFF; V: TRBV5-1; J: TRBJ2-1; D: .
CDR3: CASSLFERVGSYEQYF; V: TRBV18; J: TRBJ2-7; D: .
CDR3: CSAYPADTQYF; V: TRBV20-1; J: TRBJ2-3; D: .
CDR3: CAWTKTGVNNQPQHF; V: TRBV30; J: TRBJ1-5; D: TRBD1
CDR3: CASKQGTGEQYF; V: TRBV2; J: TRBJ2-7; D: TRBD1
CDR3: CASSSTGLDSPLHF; V: TRBV28; J: TRBJ1-6; D: .
CDR3: CASSKVMGQNSNQPQHF; V: TRBV21-1; J: TRBJ1-5; D: .
CDR3: CASSPRQGRGYTF; V: TRBV7-3; J: TRBJ1-2; D: TRBD1
CDR3: CAWSRWRGQETQYF; V: TRBV30; J: TRBJ2-5; D: .
CDR3: CASSITPRRVNTEAFF; V: TRBV19; J: TRBJ1-1; D: .
CDR3: CASSPWTSRKYEQYF; V: TRBV7-2; J: TRBJ2-7; D: TRBD2
CDR3: CAWRNDISGNTIYF; V: TRBV30; J: TRBJ1-3; D: .
CDR3: CASSSLYEQYF; V: TRBV5-6; J: TRBJ2-7; D: .
CDR3: CASSADRSNEKLFF; V: TRBV5-1; J: TRBJ1-4; D: TRBD1
CDR3: CASSFQDIPNYGYTF; V: TRBV7-9; J: TRBJ1-2; D: .
CDR3: CAWSVGGPEQFF; V: TRBV30; J: TRBJ2-1; D: .
CDR3: CASSFDRVNTEAFF; V: TRBV6-5; J: TRBJ1-1; D: TRBD1
CDR3: CASSLRGGELFF; V: TRBV19; J: TRBJ2-2; D: .
CDR3: CASSLNRGNTEAFF; V: TRBV7-8; J: TRBJ1-1; D: .
CDR3: CASSPGWGGEKLFF; V: TRBV7-9; J: TRBJ1-4; D: .
CDR3: CASSFSGGGRETQYF; V: TRBV7-9; J: TRBJ2-5; D: TRBD2
CDR3: CASSVDTTYNSPLHF; V: TRBV7-2; J: TRBJ1-6; D: .
CDR3: CASSPRAGSTYEQYF; V: TRBV5-6; J: TRBJ2-7; D: .
CDR3: CAGGQGVTNEKLFF; V: TRBV2; J: TRBJ1-4; D: TRBD1
CDR3: CAWSNDAFGSPLHF; V: TRBV30; J: TRBJ1-6; D: .
CDR3: CASSLGNYEQYF; V: TRBV5-1; J: TRBJ2-7; D: .
CDR3: CASSVERSTDTQYF; V: TRBV2; J: TRBJ2-3; D: .